This T cell receptor (beta chain) derives from a study of breast tumors, draining lymph nodes, adjacent tissues. The germline gives CDR1 MDHEN, CDR2 SYDVKM. Trimming took off 6 bases at V and 5 bases at J, with 11 bases between the two ends. The CDR3 length is 13 residues. Breast cancer patients provided tissue from their axillary draining lymph nodes. This clonotype has a count of ten or more. TCRdb redid the calling of the multiplex PCR reads with MiXCR, one entry per CDR3 protein. This sample has about 150,000 distinct CDR3 sequences, with approximately 30% found just once. Sequencing was carried out using axillary lymph node tissue. This receptor was obtained from a female donor with breast cancer. Some clones in this sample may be carry-over from other donors' samples. The rearrangement uses TRBV28 and TRBJ1-5; D may be TRBD1 (6 bases). The CDR3 spells CASSRGGDQPQHF. The CDR3 nucleotides read TGTGCCAGCAGCAGGGGCGGCGATCAGCCCCAGCATTTT.